These T cell receptor beta chains were read from a single sample in a study of cytomegalovirus exposure and HLA in healthy donors. Generated by immunoSEQ multiplex PCR, the TCRdb table keeps only in-frame clones and is missing some. The sample carries more than 65,000 clones, 74% recorded once. Sequences were obtained from PBMCs. Receptor source: a woman aged 55 to 70 in good health and CMV-seropositive. Both conserved end residues are trimmed from each CDR3. The order of the fields is clone size, V gene, J gene, CDR3 protein. Only some rows state a clone size, as once, few, many or a class for expanded clones.

>NA|TRBV7-2|TRBJ2-5
ASRYPLGLQETQY
>NA|TRBV6-6|TRBJ2-5
ASSSGGASETQY
>NA|TRBV6-1|TRBJ1-5
ASSEAGRESNQPQH
>once|TRBV2|TRBJ2-4
ASSEQGVNIQY
>NA|TRBV7-9|TRBJ2-1
ASSSERGGDSYNEQF
>NA|TRBV5-8|TRBJ2-7
ASSRGSQGSHEQY
>NA|TRBV5-8|TRBJ1-2
ASSLDVSYGYT
>NA|TRBV29-1|TRBJ2-7
SVAASGEQY
>NA|TRBV5-1|TRBJ2-6
ASSLGLAASGANVLT
>once|TRBV19|TRBJ1-6
ASSTTGMNSPLH
>NA|TRBV6-1|TRBJ2-2
ASRLIMTGELF
>NA|TRBV15|TRBJ1-1
ATSREGDFLGAF
>NA|TRBV5-6|NA
ASAAYVGSSYEQY
>NA|TRBV19|TRBJ2-2
ASRPDRVTGELF
>few|TRBV6-1|TRBJ1-5
ASNVGTGIYQPQH
>few|TRBV7-9|TRBJ2-2
ASSSYRGRTGELF
>NA|TRBV5-1|TRBJ2-1
ASGAGGREQF
>NA|TRBV30|TRBJ1-2
AWSVQPYGYT
>NA|TRBV29-1|TRBJ2-1
SVEGGQKSYNEQF
>NA|TRBV4-2|TRBJ1-2
ASSQDRGGGYT
>NA|TRBV11-3|TRBJ1-2
ASSLDPGDSNGYT
>NA|TRBV6-6|TRBJ1-3
ASSYSLSGNTIY
>once|TRBV2|TRBJ2-4
ASSAGLAKNIQY
>few|TRBV6-1|TRBJ2-7
ASSEVTGYEQY
>NA|TRBV7-3|TRBJ2-2
ASSLGLASGELF
>few|TRBV2|TRBJ2-1
ASTLREGGVDNEQF
>NA|TRBV5-1|TRBJ1-4
ASSTGTGNEKLF
>few|TRBV7-9|TRBJ1-2
ASSRRGFYGYT
>NA|TRBV5-4|TRBJ1-1
ASSPGTGTTEAF
>NA|TRBV6-1|TRBJ2-3
ASSELGTVTDTQY
>few|TRBV12-5|TRBJ2-1
ASGLVVKGTGGLDEQF
>few|TRBV28|TRBJ1-1
ASSLFTVNTEAF
>few|TRBV4-1|TRBJ2-5
ASSQDEVTQY
>NA|TRBV6-1|TRBJ1-1
ASRGTGGNTEAF
>NA|TRBV11-1|TRBJ2-1
ASSRGLGENEQF
>few|TRBV2|TRBJ2-5
ASSETGQETQY
>once|TRBV15|TRBJ1-5
ATSRGGGTVNQPQH
>NA|TRBV4-1|TRBJ2-1
ASSPRYDEQF
>NA|TRBV6-1|TRBJ2-7
ASSVDRLYEQY
>NA|TRBV27|TRBJ1-5
ASSRGTESNQPQH
>NA|TRBV19|TRBJ1-1
ASSIEGEPMNTEAF
>NA|TRBV29-1|TRBJ1-1
SVEGQVKTEAF
>NA|TRBV6-6|TRBJ2-2
ASSRPQANTGELF
>NA|TRBV5-8|TRBJ1-1
ASSPRQGARGTEAF
>NA|TRBV16|TRBJ1-1
ASSPRAGASTEAF
>NA|TRBV5-6|TRBJ2-5
ASSLAPGALEETQY
>NA|TRBV29-1|TRBJ1-2
SVLGQTGYT
>once|TRBV2|TRBJ2-3
ASSGTSGGSYTQY
>few|TRBV29-1|TRBJ2-3
SGKQLREGPDTQY
>NA|TRBV6-5|TRBJ2-7
ASRGTASYEQY
>NA|TRBV19|TRBJ1-2
ASSMVDRSDYGYT
>once|TRBV5-8|TRBJ2-1
ASSLGRGPYNEQF